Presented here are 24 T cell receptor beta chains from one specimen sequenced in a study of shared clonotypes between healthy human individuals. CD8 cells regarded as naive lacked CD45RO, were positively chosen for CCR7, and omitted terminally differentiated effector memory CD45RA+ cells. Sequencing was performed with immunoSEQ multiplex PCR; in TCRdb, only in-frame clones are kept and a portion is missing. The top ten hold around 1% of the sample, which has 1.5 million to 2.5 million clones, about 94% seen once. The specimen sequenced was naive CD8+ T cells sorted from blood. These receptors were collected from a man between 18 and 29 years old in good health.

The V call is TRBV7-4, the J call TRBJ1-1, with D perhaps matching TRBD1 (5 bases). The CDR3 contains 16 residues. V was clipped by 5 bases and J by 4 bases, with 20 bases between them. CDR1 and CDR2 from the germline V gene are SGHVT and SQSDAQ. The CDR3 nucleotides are TGTGCCAGCAGCCCCTTAGGTGGGGGGAACCCCACTGAAGCTTTCTTT. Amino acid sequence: CASSPLGGGNPTEAFF.

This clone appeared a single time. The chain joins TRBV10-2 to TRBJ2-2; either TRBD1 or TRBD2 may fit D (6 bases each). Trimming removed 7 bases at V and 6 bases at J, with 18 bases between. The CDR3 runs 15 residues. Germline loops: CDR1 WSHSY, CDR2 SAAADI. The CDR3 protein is CASKGVGGVAGELFF. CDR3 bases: TGCGCCAGCAAGGGGGTCGGGGGAGTGGCCGGGGAGCTGTTTTTT.

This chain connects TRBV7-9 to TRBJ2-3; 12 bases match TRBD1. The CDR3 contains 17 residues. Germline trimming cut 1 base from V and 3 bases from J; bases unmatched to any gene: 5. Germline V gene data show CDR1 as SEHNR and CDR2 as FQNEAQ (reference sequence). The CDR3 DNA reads TGTGCCAGCAGCTTAGTTCCGGGACAGGGGGCAACAGATACGCAGTATTTT. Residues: CASSLVPGQGATDTQYF.

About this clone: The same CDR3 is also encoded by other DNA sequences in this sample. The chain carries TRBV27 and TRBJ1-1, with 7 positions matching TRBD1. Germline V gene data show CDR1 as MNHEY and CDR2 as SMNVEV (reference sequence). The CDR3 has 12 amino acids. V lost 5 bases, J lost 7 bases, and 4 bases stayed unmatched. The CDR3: CASSPGTVEAFF. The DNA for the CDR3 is TGTGCCAGCAGTCCAGGGACAGTTGAAGCTTTCTTT.

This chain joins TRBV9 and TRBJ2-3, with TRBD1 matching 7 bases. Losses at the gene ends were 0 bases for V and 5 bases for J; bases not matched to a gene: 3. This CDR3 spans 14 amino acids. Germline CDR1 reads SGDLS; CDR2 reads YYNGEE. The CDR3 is CASSVEGAEDTQYF. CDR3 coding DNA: TGTGCCAGCAGCGTAGAGGGGGCAGAAGATACGCAGTATTTT.

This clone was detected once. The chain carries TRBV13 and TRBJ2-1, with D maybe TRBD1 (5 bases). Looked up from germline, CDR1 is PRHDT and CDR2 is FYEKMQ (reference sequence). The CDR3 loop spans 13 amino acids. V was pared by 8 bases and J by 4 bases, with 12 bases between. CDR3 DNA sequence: TGTGCCAGCGGACAAGCACCTTACAATGAGCAGTTCTTC. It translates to CASGQAPYNEQFF.

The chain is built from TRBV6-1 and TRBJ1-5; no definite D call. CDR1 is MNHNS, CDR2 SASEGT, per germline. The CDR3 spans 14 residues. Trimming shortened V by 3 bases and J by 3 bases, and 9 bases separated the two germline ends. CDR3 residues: CASSEYGPNQPQHF. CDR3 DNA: TGTGCCAGCAGTGAGTACGGACCCAATCAGCCCCAGCATTTT.

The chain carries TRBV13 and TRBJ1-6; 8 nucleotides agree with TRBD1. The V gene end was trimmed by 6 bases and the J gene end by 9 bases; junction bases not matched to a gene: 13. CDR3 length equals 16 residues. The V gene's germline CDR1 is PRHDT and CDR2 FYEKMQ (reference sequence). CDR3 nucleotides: TGTGCCAGCAGTAACCCGACAGGGGAGGAAATTTCACCCCTCCACTTT. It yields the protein CASSNPTGEEISPLHF.

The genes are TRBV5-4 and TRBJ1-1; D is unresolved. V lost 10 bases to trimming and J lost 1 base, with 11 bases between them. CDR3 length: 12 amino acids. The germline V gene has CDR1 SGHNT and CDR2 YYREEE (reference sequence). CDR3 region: CASSVGNTEAFF. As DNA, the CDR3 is TGTGCCTCCTCGGTAGGGAACACTGAAGCTTTCTTT.

CDR3 sequence reads: CASTSGLAGYNEQFF. CDR3 sequence (DNA): TGTGCCAGCACTTCGGGACTAGCGGGGTACAATGAGCAGTTCTTC. The J gene is TRBJ2-1, the V gene TRBV6-5; 13 nucleotides match TRBD2. The CDR3 loop spans 15 amino acids. Trimming cost V 7 bases and J 4 bases; bases outside gene matches: 4. CDR1 is MNHEY, CDR2 SVGAGI, per germline.

The CDR3 coding sequence is TGTGCCAGCAGTTACTCGAAACCCTACGAGCAGTACTTC. Protein sequence: CASSYSKPYEQYF. The chain has TRBV6-5 and TRBJ2-7, with D hard to call. The V end was cut by 0 bases, the J end by 2 bases, with 5 bases between. The CDR3 totals 13 residues. Germline V gene data show CDR1 as MNHEY and CDR2 as SVGAGI.

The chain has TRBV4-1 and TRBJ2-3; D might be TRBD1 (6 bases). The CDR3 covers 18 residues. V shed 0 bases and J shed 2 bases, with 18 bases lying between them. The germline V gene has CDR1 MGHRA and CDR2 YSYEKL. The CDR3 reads CASSQDTMDSPLTDTQYF. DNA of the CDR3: TGCGCCAGCAGCCAAGACACGATGGACAGTCCACTCACAGATACGCAGTATTTT.

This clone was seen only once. CDR3: CASSLAGSSNYGYTF. The CDR3, as DNA: TGTGCCAGCAGCTTGGCCGGTTCTTCTAACTATGGCTACACCTTC. The chain links TRBV5-4 to TRBJ1-2; D gene ambiguous. Germline loops: CDR1 SGHNT, CDR2 YYREEE (reference sequence). Trimming took 0 bases from V and 0 from J, leaving 9 bases between them. The CDR3 runs 15 residues.

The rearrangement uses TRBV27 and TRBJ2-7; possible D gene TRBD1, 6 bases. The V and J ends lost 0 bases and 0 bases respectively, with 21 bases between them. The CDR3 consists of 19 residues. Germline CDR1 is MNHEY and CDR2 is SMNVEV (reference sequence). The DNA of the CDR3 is TGTGCCAGCAGTTTATCGCATAGCACTCTACTAGGGGGCTCCTACGAGCAGTACTTC. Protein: CASSLSHSTLLGGSYEQYF.

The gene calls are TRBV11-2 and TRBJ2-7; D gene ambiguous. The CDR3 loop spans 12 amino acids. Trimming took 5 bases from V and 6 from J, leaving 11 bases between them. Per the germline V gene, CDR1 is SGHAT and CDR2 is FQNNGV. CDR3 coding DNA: TGTGCCAGCAGCCCGCTGGAGCCCGAGCAGTACTTC. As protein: CASSPLEPEQYF.

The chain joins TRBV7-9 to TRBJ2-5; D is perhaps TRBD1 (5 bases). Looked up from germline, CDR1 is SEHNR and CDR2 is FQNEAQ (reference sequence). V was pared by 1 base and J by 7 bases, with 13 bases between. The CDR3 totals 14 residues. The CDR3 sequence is CASSLEDSWGTQYF. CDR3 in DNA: TGTGCCAGCAGCTTAGAAGACAGTTGGGGGACCCAGTACTTC. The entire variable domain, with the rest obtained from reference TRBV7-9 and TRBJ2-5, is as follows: DTGVSQNPRHKITKRGQNVTFRCDPISEHNRLYWYRQTLGQGPEFLTYFQNEAQLEKSRLLSDRFSAERPKGSFSTLEIQRTEQGDSAMYLCASSLEDSWGTQYFGPGTRLLVL.

The CDR3, as DNA: TGTGCCAGCAGCGATAGTAATTCCGAGCAGTACTTC. It yields the protein CASSDSNSEQYF. The chain recombines TRBV6-1 with TRBJ2-7; D is unclear. The length of the CDR3 is 12 residues. Trimming removed 6 bases from V and 6 bases from J, with 12 bases in between. Germline-derived CDR1 and CDR2 are MNHNS and SASEGT.

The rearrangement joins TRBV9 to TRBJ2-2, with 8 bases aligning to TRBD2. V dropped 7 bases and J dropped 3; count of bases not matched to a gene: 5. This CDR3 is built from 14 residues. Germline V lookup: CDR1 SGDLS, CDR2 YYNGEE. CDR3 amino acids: CASRIGGDTGELFF. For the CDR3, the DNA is TGTGCCAGCCGGATCGGGGGGGACACCGGGGAGCTGTTTTTT. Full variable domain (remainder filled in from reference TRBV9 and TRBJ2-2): DSGVTQTPKHLITATGQRVTLRCSPRSGDLSVYWYQQSLDQGLQFLIQYYNGEERAKGNILERFSAQQFPDLHSELNLSSLELGDSALYFCASRIGGDTGELFFGEGSRLTVL.

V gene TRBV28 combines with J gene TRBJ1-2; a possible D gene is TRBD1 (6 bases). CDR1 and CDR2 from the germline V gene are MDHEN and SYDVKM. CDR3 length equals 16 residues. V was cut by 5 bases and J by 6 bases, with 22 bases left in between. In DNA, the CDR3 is TGTGCCAGCAGTCTCCGATGGTGGGACAACCCGAATGGCTACACCTTC. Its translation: CASSLRWWDNPNGYTF.

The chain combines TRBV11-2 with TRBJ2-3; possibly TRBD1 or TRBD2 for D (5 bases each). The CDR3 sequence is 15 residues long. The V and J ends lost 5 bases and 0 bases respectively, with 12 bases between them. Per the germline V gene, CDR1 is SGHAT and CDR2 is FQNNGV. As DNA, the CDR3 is TGTGCCAGCAGCACCCATGGGGACAGCACAGATACGCAGTATTTT. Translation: CASSTHGDSTDTQYF.

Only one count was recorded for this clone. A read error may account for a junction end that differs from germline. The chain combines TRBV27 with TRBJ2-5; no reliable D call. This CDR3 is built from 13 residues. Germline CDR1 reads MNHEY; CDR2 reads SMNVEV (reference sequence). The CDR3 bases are TGTGCCAGCAGTTTAATAGCCCAAGCGACCCAGTACTTC. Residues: CASSLIAQATQYF.

The CDR3 DNA follows: TGTGCCAGTAGTATGAGACCTAACAATGAGCAGTTCTTC. Translated, it gives CASSMRPNNEQFF. The V and J genes are TRBV19 and TRBJ2-1; the D is unclear. V lost 3 bases, J lost 5 bases, and 8 bases lay in between. Germline values: CDR1 LNHDA, CDR2 SQIVND (reference sequence). This CDR3 spans 13 amino acids.

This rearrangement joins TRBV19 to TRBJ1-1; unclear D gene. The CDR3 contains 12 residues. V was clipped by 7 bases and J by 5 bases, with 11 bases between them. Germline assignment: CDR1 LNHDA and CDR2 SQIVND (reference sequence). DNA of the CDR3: TGTGCCAGTATAGGCGCGAGTACTGAAGCTTTCTTT. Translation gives CASIGASTEAFF. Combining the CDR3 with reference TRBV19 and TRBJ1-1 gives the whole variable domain DGGITQSPKYLFRKEGQNVTLSCEQNLNHDAMYWYRQDPGQGLRLIYYSQIVNDFQKGDIAEGYSVSREKKESFPLTVTSAQKNPTAFYLCASIGASTEAFFGQGTRLTVV.

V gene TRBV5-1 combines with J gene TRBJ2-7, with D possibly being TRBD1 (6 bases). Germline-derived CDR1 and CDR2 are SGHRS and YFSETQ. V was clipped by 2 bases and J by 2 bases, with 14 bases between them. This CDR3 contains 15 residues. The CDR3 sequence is CASSFSLGAAYEQYF. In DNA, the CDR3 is TGCGCCAGCAGCTTCAGTCTGGGGGCAGCCTACGAGCAGTACTTC. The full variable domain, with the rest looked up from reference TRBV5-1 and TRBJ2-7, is KAGVTQTPRYLIKTRGQQVTLSCSPISGHRSVSWYQQTPGQGLQFLFEYFSETQRNKGNFPGRFSGRQFSNSRSEMNVSTLELGDSALYLCASSFSLGAAYEQYFGPGTRLTVT.